The 31 T cell receptor beta chains given below trace back to one sample, sequenced in a study of T cell responses to AZD1222 COVID-19 vaccine listed by TCRdb under 2021. The receptor library was made with the immunoSEQ multiplex PCR assay. TCRdb obtained this table from immuneACCESS and retained in-frame rearrangements with V and J assigned. These tables miss some clones; where compared with another copy, unresolved V genes account for less than half of the shortfall, and the remainder is unexplained. The table for this sample lists 150,000 to 200,000 clones; approximately 93% of them were counted only once. The top ten hold about 3.9% of the sample. The time point label corresponds to: baseline before first vaccination. The sample consisted of peripheral blood, taken on day 0 of AZD1222 vaccination. These receptors were obtained from an adult in good health.

This rearrangement joins TRBV12-3 or TRBV12-4 to TRBJ1-6; D may be TRBD1 (5 bases). There are 12 residues in the CDR3. The V end was cut by 4 bases, the J end by 9 bases, with 7 bases between. CDR3 loop: CASSSRVSPLHF. CDR3 sequence (DNA): TGTGCCAGCAGTTCCAGGGTTTCACCCCTCCACTTT.

The gene calls are TRBV25-1 and TRBJ2-1, with 12 positions matching TRBD2. Germline V gene lookup returns CDR1 MGHDK and CDR2 SYGVNS. After removal of 0 bases from V and 8 bases from J, the junction contained 8 bases not matched to a gene. This CDR3 contains 17 residues. The DNA for the CDR3 is TGTGCCAGCAGTGAATATTGGCTAGCGGGAGGGCTAGATGAGCAGTTCTTC. It encodes CASSEYWLAGGLDEQFF.

This clone appeared a single time. The gene calls are TRBV25-1 and TRBJ1-1; 8 nucleotides match TRBD1. V lost 2 bases to trimming and J lost 1 base; unmatched junction nucleotides: 6. CDR3 size: 16 residues. Germline CDR1 reads MGHDK; CDR2 reads SYGVNS. CDR3 DNA: TGTGCCAGCAGTGAAATGACAGGGGCACAGAACACTGAAGCTTTCTTT. Translating it yields CASSEMTGAQNTEAFF.

A single count supports this clone. The CDR3 nucleotides read TGTGCCAGCTGGCTGGACAGGGCAGGTGGAAACACCATATATTTT. This translates into CASWLDRAGGNTIYF. V usage is TRBV21-1 and J usage is TRBJ1-3; the table's D call, TRBD1, was not checked against the DNA. TRBV21-1 is a documented pseudogene. This CDR3 spans 15 amino acids.

The rearrangement joins TRBV7-9 to TRBJ2-1; 8 positions agree with TRBD2. Germline CDR1 SEHNR, CDR2 FQNEAQ (reference sequence). CDR3 length equals 16 residues. The ends lost 2 bases at V and 5 bases at J; junction bases unmatched: 8. In DNA, the CDR3 is TGTGCCAGCAGCTTAAGGGTCCAGCGGGGGAACAATGAGCAGTTCTTC. It encodes CASSLRVQRGNNEQFF.

The CDR3 coding sequence is TGTGCCAGTCTTAACTTTGGGGACACAACTAACTATGGCTACACCTTC. Translated, it gives CASLNFGDTTNYGYTF. The chain is built from TRBV19 and TRBJ1-2; tentative D call: TRBD1 (6 bases). Germline lookup yields CDR1 LNHDA and CDR2 SQIVND (reference sequence). The CDR3 totals 16 residues. Trimming cost V 8 bases and J 0 bases, with 19 bases left between them.

The CDR3 sequence: CASSLVGTTNEKLFF. The CDR3 nucleotides read TGCGCCAGCAGCTTGGTCGGAACGACTAATGAAAAACTGTTTTTT. This chain links TRBV5-1 with TRBJ1-4, with D uncertain. The CDR3 loop spans 15 amino acids. Trimming removed 0 bases at V and 2 bases at J, with 8 bases between. Germline-derived CDR1 and CDR2 are SGHRS and YFSETQ.

V usage is TRBV19 and J usage is TRBJ2-7, with D uncertain. The CDR3 has 15 amino acids. Germline V CDR1 and CDR2: LNHDA, SQIVND (reference sequence). V lost 1 base, J lost 0 bases, and 10 bases lay in between. DNA for the CDR3: TGTGCCAGTAGTATAGCGGCGAGGAGCTCCTACGAGCAGTACTTC. This codes for CASSIAARSSYEQYF.

The V gene is TRBV20-1, the J gene TRBJ1-5; 10 nucleotides match TRBD1. CDR1 and CDR2 from the germline V gene are DFQATT and SNEGSKA (reference sequence). With 3 bases clipped from V and 2 bases from J, the junction kept 1 base outside the gene matches. The CDR3 runs 14 residues. CDR3 sequence: CSASGTGGNQPQHF. CDR3 coding DNA: TGCAGTGCTAGTGGGACAGGGGGCAATCAGCCCCAGCATTTT.

Regarding this clone: Other DNA sequences of this sample code for an identical CDR3. The chain has TRBV27 and TRBJ1-1; TRBD1 might be the D (6 bases). The CDR3 is made up of 14 amino acids. V lost 1 base and J lost 2, with 8 bases in between. CDR1 and CDR2 from the germline V gene are MNHEY and SMNVEV (reference sequence). CDR3 in amino acids: CASSLLGGNTEAFF. In DNA form, the CDR3 reads TGTGCCAGCAGTTTATTAGGGGGAAACACTGAAGCTTTCTTT.

The chain carries TRBV18 and TRBJ2-7; 11 nucleotides match TRBD1. The germline CDR1 and CDR2 sequences are KGHSH and LQKENI. The CDR3 consists of 15 residues. The V gene end was trimmed by 5 bases and the J gene end by 3 bases; junction bases not matched to a gene: 6. CDR3 nucleotides: TGTGCCAGCTCAGAAGGGACAGGGGGTTTCTACGAGCAGTACTTC. Protein: CASSEGTGGFYEQYF. Drawing the rest from reference TRBV18 and TRBJ2-7, the complete variable domain is NAGVMQNPRHLVRRRGQEARLRCSPMKGHSHVYWYRQLPEEGLKFMVYLQKENIIDESGMPKERFSAEFPKEGPSILRIQQVVRGDSAAYFCASSEGTGGFYEQYFGPGTRLTVT.

The genes are TRBV5-3 and TRBJ2-1; 14 nucleotides line up with TRBD2. TRBV5-3 carries the ORF label, with uncertain function. The V gene end was trimmed by 4 bases and the J gene end by 0 bases; junction bases not matched to a gene: 6. The CDR3 length is 18 residues. CDR3 nucleotide sequence: TGTGCCAGAAGCCCACGGACTAGCGGGAGGCACTCCTACAATGAGCAGTTCTTC. This translates into CARSPRTSGRHSYNEQFF.

The chain is built from TRBV29-1 and TRBJ1-1, with D maybe TRBD1 (5 bases). V lost 2 bases and J lost 1, with 11 bases in between. The germline V gene encodes CDR1 SQVTM and CDR2 ANQGSEA. The CDR3 runs 14 residues. CDR3 DNA: TGCAGCGTTGAATCTTGGGGCCGGAACACTGAAGCTTTCTTT. Its protein product is CSVESWGRNTEAFF.

The chain recombines TRBV14 with TRBJ2-5; 10 bases line up with TRBD1. Trimming removed 4 bases from V and 4 bases from J; junction bases left unmatched: 3. CDR1 and CDR2 from the germline V gene are SGHDN and FVKESK. The CDR3 length is 14 residues. Written as DNA, the CDR3 is TGTGCCAGCAGCCCTGACAGGGGGCGAGAGACCCAGTACTTC. It encodes CASSPDRGRETQYF.

V usage is TRBV27 and J usage is TRBJ2-2; 7 nucleotides line up with TRBD1. CDR1 is MNHEY, CDR2 SMNVEV, per germline (reference sequence). The CDR3 length is 18 residues. V was pared by 4 bases and J by 1 base, with 12 bases of the junction left unmatched. CDR3 residues: CASSSTPDRARNTGELFF. In nucleotides, the CDR3 is TGTGCCAGCAGTTCCACTCCTGACAGGGCCCGGAACACCGGGGAGCTGTTTTTT.

V usage is TRBV20-1 and J usage is TRBJ1-2; no clear D. Trimming stripped 0 bases from V and 7 bases from J, with 6 bases between. CDR3 length: 11 residues. From germline, CDR1 is DFQATT and CDR2 SNEGSKA (reference sequence). CDR3: CSARDGVGYTF. The DNA for the CDR3 is TGCAGTGCTAGAGATGGCGTTGGCTACACCTTC.

J is TRBJ1-5 and V is TRBV2; perhaps TRBD1 as D (5 bases). The germline CDR1 and CDR2 sequences are SNHLY and FYNNEI. This CDR3 is built from 16 residues. Trimming took off 5 bases at V and 5 bases at J, with 19 bases between the two ends. In DNA, the CDR3 is TGTGCCAGCAGTTTCTCTCGGGGGACTTGGGATCAGCCCCAGCATTTT. It codes for CASSFSRGTWDQPQHF. Using reference TRBV2 and TRBJ1-5 for the parts outside the CDR3, the full variable domain is EPEVTQTPSHQVTQMGQEVILRCVPISNHLYFYWYRQILGQKVEFLVSFYNNEISEKSEIFDDQFSVERPDGSNFTLKIRSTKLEDSAMYFCASSFSRGTWDQPQHFGDGTRLSIL.

The chain carries TRBV27 and TRBJ2-7; 10 nucleotides agree with TRBD2. The V gene end was trimmed by 4 bases and the J gene end by 3 bases; junction bases not matched to a gene: 6. The CDR3 loop spans 15 amino acids. CDR1 MNHEY and CDR2 SMNVEV come from the germline V gene (reference sequence). This CDR3 reads CASSSWTSGYYEQYF. For the CDR3, the DNA is TGTGCCAGCAGTTCCTGGACTAGCGGATACTACGAGCAGTACTTC.

CDR3 protein: CASRDSGRQGEQFF. CDR3 coding DNA: TGTGCCAGCAGGGATAGCGGGAGGCAGGGTGAGCAGTTCTTC. The gene calls are TRBV25-1 and TRBJ2-1; the match to TRBD2 covers 10 bases. From germline, CDR1 is MGHDK and CDR2 SYGVNS. V shed 6 bases, J shed 9 bases, and the junction held 8 bases outside the gene matches. CDR3 length: 14 amino acids.

The chain employs TRBV19 and TRBJ1-2; no clear D gene. V was clipped by 5 bases and J by 4 bases, with 14 bases between them. This CDR3 region has 14 residues. Germline V lookup: CDR1 LNHDA, CDR2 SQIVND (reference sequence). The CDR3 spells CASSPDPRGYGYTF. The CDR3 DNA reads as TGTGCCAGTAGTCCTGACCCACGGGGCTATGGCTACACCTTC.

V usage is TRBV6-4 and J usage is TRBJ1-6; D call uncertain. This CDR3 is 13 amino acids long. Between the trimmed V and J ends, which lost 2 bases and 4 bases, there was a span of 3 bases. CDR1 MRHNA and CDR2 SNTAGT come from the germline V gene. The CDR3 spells CASSDGYNSPLHF. In DNA, the CDR3 is TGTGCCAGCAGTGACGGATATAATTCACCCCTCCACTTT.

This rearrangement joins TRBV5-1 to TRBJ1-1; 10 bases align to TRBD1. Trimming removed 6 bases from V and 7 bases from J; junction bases left unmatched: 9. The germline CDR1 and CDR2 sequences are SGHRS and YFSETQ. CDR3 length equals 14 residues. This chain's CDR3 is CASTAWDRGFEAFF. The CDR3 region has the DNA TGCGCCAGCACCGCCTGGGACAGGGGTTTTGAAGCTTTCTTT.

This clone occurred a few times. V is TRBV6-1 and J is TRBJ1-2; no firm D call. Between the trimmed V and J ends, which lost 0 bases and 3 bases, there was a span of 23 bases. Germline loops: CDR1 MNHNS, CDR2 SASEGT. CDR3 length: 19 amino acids. As DNA, the CDR3 is TGTGCCAGCAGTGAAGCGCAAATACAGCATCCCTCCCTTCACTATGGCTACACCTTC. Protein: CASSEAQIQHPSLHYGYTF.

The rearrangement links TRBV9 to TRBJ1-2; D is undetermined. The CDR3 runs to 15 residues. The germline V gene encodes CDR1 SGDLS and CDR2 YYNGEE. Trimming took off 0 bases at V and 7 bases at J, with 16 bases between the two ends. CDR3 residues: CASSVEMVLVSGYTF. The CDR3 region has the DNA TGTGCCAGCAGCGTAGAGATGGTCCTGGTGAGTGGCTACACCTTC. Full variable domain (missing parts from reference TRBV9 and TRBJ1-2): DSGVTQTPKHLITATGQRVTLRCSPRSGDLSVYWYQQSLDQGLQFLIQYYNGEERAKGNILERFSAQQFPDLHSELNLSSLELGDSALYFCASSVEMVLVSGYTFGSGTRLTVV.

This chain uses TRBV3-1 (or the pseudogene TRBV3-2) with TRBJ2-1; 7 bases fit TRBD1. This CDR3 region has 14 residues. Trimming took 4 bases from V and 2 from J; bases not matched to a gene: 2. Germline assignment: CDR1 LGHDT and CDR2 YNNKEL (reference sequence). The CDR3 loop is CASSPQGTYNEQFF. For the CDR3, the DNA is TGTGCCAGCAGCCCACAGGGGACCTACAATGAGCAGTTCTTC.

The chain couples TRBV6-1 to TRBJ1-2; D uncertain. CDR1 MNHNS and CDR2 SASEGT come from the germline V gene. The V end lost 1 base, the J end lost 4 bases, and 10 bases lay between the germline ends. This CDR3 has 14 amino acids. The CDR3 loop reads CASSEDGILYGYTF. Here the CDR3 DNA reads TGTGCCAGCAGTGAAGACGGCATCCTCTATGGCTACACCTTC.

This clone was detected once. The chain has TRBV25-1 and TRBJ1-4; TRBD1 aligns across 9 bases. V dropped 4 bases and J dropped 7; count of bases not matched to a gene: 10. The CDR3 runs to 16 residues. Germline assignment: CDR1 MGHDK and CDR2 SYGVNS. This chain's CDR3 is CASSGEPGQGGEKLFF. In DNA, the CDR3 is TGTGCCAGCAGTGGTGAACCGGGACAGGGTGGTGAAAAACTGTTTTTT. The full variable domain, rest sourced from reference TRBV25-1 and TRBJ1-4, is EADIYQTPRYLVIGTGKKITLECSQTMGHDKMYWYQQDPGMELHLIHYSYGVNSTEKGDLSSESTVSRIRTEHFPLTLESARPSHTSQYLCASSGEPGQGGEKLFFGSGTQLSVL.

The V and J genes are TRBV6-5 and TRBJ2-2, with 9 nucleotides matching TRBD2. Germline CDR1 reads MNHEY; CDR2 reads SVGAGI. The CDR3 loop spans 14 amino acids. Unmatched junction bases numbered 11, after V lost 8 bases and J lost 10 bases. The CDR3 region has the DNA TGTGCCAGCTGGTCAGGACTAGCGTCGGAGGAGCTGTTTTTT. It yields the protein CASWSGLASEELFF.

The chain couples TRBV12-3 or TRBV12-4 to TRBJ1-5; D unresolved. The CDR3 covers 12 residues. V lost 6 bases to trimming and J lost 8 bases, with 11 bases between them. CDR3 DNA sequence: TGTGCCAGCAGGGCCATGACGGAGCCCCAGCATTTT. The encoded protein is CASRAMTEPQHF.

V gene TRBV18 combines with J gene TRBJ1-1, with TRBD1 as a possible D gene (6 bases). Germline V gene sequence: CDR1 KGHSH, CDR2 LQKENI. The CDR3 is 17 amino acids. The V and J ends lost 0 bases and 0 bases respectively, with 14 bases between them. This CDR3 is CASSPPVGQFMNTEAFF. Written as DNA, the CDR3 is TGTGCCAGCTCACCACCCGTCGGACAGTTTATGAACACTGAAGCTTTCTTT.

This clone showed up just a few times. The V and J genes are TRBV6-5 and TRBJ2-2; 7 positions agree with TRBD2. The V gene's germline CDR1 is MNHEY and CDR2 SVGAGI. The CDR3 has 14 amino acids. Losses at the gene ends were 2 bases for V and 3 bases for J; bases not matched to a gene: 0. CDR3: CASSYGRDTGELFF. Written as DNA, the CDR3 is TGTGCCAGCAGTTACGGGAGGGACACCGGGGAGCTGTTTTTT.